Listed here are 11 T cell receptor beta chains from one sample, sequenced in a study of T cell responses to AZD1222 COVID-19 vaccine. Libraries were prepared by immunoSEQ multiplex PCR; TCRdb keeps only in-frame clonotypes and omits some of them. The data show some 120,000 clones, 90% to 95% seen once. The source material was peripheral blood, sampled on day 0 of AZD1222 vaccination. Source of these receptors: an adult in good health.

The chain recombines TRBV4-2 with TRBJ2-2, with no clear D. The CDR3 consists of 13 residues. Per the germline V gene, CDR1 is LGHNA and CDR2 is YNFKEQ. V was pared by 4 bases and J by 5 bases, with 8 bases between. The CDR3: CASSPNPTGELFF. DNA for the CDR3: TGTGCCAGCAGCCCTAACCCGACCGGGGAGCTGTTTTTT.

CDR3 in amino acids: CASSYRSGTDDGYTF. In DNA, the CDR3 is TGTGCCAGCAGTTACCGATCCGGGACGGATGATGGCTACACCTTC. The genes are TRBV27 and TRBJ1-2; possible D gene TRBD1, 5 bases. Germline lookup yields CDR1 MNHEY and CDR2 SMNVEV (reference sequence). The V gene lost 4 bases and the J gene lost 6 bases, with 18 bases spanning the gap. This CDR3 region has 15 residues.

The chain carries TRBV11-2 and TRBJ1-4; tentatively, D is TRBD1 (6 bases). The germline V gene encodes CDR1 SGHAT and CDR2 FQNNGV. This CDR3 is built from 15 residues. V lost 3 bases and J lost 1, with 9 bases in between. CDR3 in amino acids: CASSFTGITNEKLFF. CDR3 nucleotides: TGTGCCAGCAGCTTCACAGGGATAACTAATGAAAAACTGTTTTTT.

This chain uses TRBV7-9 with TRBJ1-5; D gene uncertain. This CDR3 is 14 amino acids long. From germline, CDR1 is SEHNR and CDR2 FQNEAQ (reference sequence). V was pared by 1 base and J by 5 bases, with 9 bases between. The CDR3 reads CASSLEGSHQPQHF. The DNA for the CDR3 is TGTGCCAGCAGCTTAGAGGGAAGCCATCAGCCCCAGCATTTT.

The chain combines TRBV19 with TRBJ1-1, with TRBD1 matching 7 bases. With V trimmed by 6 bases and J by 4 bases, 8 bases remained unmatched. This CDR3 has 14 residues. From germline, CDR1 is LNHDA and CDR2 SQIVND (reference sequence). CDR3 in amino acids: CASSQQGYGTEAFF. The CDR3 bases are TGTGCCAGTAGCCAACAGGGGTATGGCACTGAAGCTTTCTTT. The entire variable domain, with the rest obtained from reference TRBV19 and TRBJ1-1, is as follows: DGGITQSPKYLFRKEGQNVTLSCEQNLNHDAMYWYRQDPGQGLRLIYYSQIVNDFQKGDIAEGYSVSREKKESFPLTVTSAQKNPTAFYLCASSQQGYGTEAFFGQGTRLTVV.

V and J are TRBV20-1 and TRBJ1-5, with D unclear. Germline V lookup: CDR1 DFQATT, CDR2 SNEGSKA (reference sequence). This CDR3 contains 14 residues. V gave up 3 bases and J gave up 7 bases, with 16 bases separating them. CDR3 in DNA: TGCAGTGCTAGTGACCACTCAGGCGGCCAGCCCCAGCATTTT. Translation gives CSASDHSGGQPQHF.

The chain has TRBV28 and TRBJ2-2, with 7 bases fitting TRBD1. Germline CDR1 reads MDHEN; CDR2 reads SYDVKM. The CDR3 runs to 13 residues. Trimming cost V 5 bases and J 9 bases; bases outside gene matches: 6. In DNA, the CDR3 is TGTGCCAGCAGTGACAGGGCCCAAAGGGAGCTGTTTTTT. Translating gives CASSDRAQRELFF.

The chain combines TRBV28 with TRBJ1-4; possible D gene TRBD1, 6 bases. The CDR3 is made up of 14 amino acids. Per the germline V gene, CDR1 is MDHEN and CDR2 is SYDVKM. Deletions cut 6 bases from V and 7 bases from J, with 15 bases between. CDR3 sequence (DNA): TGTGCCAGCAGGGAATTGGGGGGCCCTGAAAAACTGTTTTTT. This codes for CASRELGGPEKLFF.

The gene calls are TRBV18 and TRBJ2-6, with 9 positions matching TRBD1. The CDR3 loop spans 19 amino acids. Per the germline V gene, CDR1 is KGHSH and CDR2 is LQKENI. V lost 2 bases to trimming and J lost 0 bases; unmatched junction nucleotides: 8. CDR3 amino acids: CASSPFRGQGRSGANVLTF. The DNA for the CDR3 is TGTGCCAGCTCACCATTTCGGGGACAGGGTCGCTCTGGGGCCAACGTCCTGACTTTC.

The V call is TRBV28, the J call TRBJ2-3; D not resolved. CDR1 and CDR2 from the germline V gene are MDHEN and SYDVKM. This CDR3 is built from 12 residues. Trimming stripped 2 bases from V and 4 bases from J, with 4 bases between. In nucleotides, the CDR3 is TGTGCCAGCAGTTTAGGAGCAGATACGCAGTATTTT. It codes for CASSLGADTQYF.

This clone was picked up a small number of times. This chain uses TRBV12-5 with TRBJ1-6; weak D call: TRBD1 (5 bases). V was pared by 0 bases and J by 5 bases, with 14 bases between. The CDR3 is 17 residues long. Per the germline V gene, CDR1 is LGHNT and CDR2 is FRNRAP. The DNA for the CDR3 is TGTGCTAGTGGTTTGGTACTCGGACAAGAGAATAATTCACCCCTCCACTTT. Its translation: CASGLVLGQENNSPLHF.